Reported below is one TCR beta chain. These data originate in a study of blood T cell repertoires in COVID-19. Trimming took 3 bases from V and 4 from J, leaving 10 bases between them. The CDR3 extends over 14 amino acids. The germline V gene encodes CDR1 KGHSH and CDR2 LQKENI. Data came from immunoSEQ multiplex PCR; TCRdb stores just in-frame clones and leaves some out. The table shows about 110,000 clones, with approximately 90% occurring only once. The TCR sequence derives from a man in his forties or fifties with active or convalescent COVID-19. The chain couples TRBV18 to TRBJ1-5; D is perhaps TRBD1 (5 bases). The sequencing input was peripheral blood. In DNA, the CDR3 is TGTGCCAGCTCACCCACAGGAACGAATCAGCCCCAGCATTTT. Encoded protein: CASSPTGTNQPQHF.